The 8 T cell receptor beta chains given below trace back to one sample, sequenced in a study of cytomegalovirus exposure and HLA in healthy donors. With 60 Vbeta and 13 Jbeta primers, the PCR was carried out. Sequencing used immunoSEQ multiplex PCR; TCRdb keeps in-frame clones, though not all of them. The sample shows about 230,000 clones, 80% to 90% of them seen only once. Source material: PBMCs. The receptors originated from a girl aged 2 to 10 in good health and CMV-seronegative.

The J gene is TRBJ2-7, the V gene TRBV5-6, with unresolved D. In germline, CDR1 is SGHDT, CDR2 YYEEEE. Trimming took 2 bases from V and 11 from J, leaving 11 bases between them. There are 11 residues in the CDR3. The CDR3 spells CASSLSGQEYF. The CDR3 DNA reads TGTGCCAGCAGCTTAAGTGGGCAGGAGTACTTC.

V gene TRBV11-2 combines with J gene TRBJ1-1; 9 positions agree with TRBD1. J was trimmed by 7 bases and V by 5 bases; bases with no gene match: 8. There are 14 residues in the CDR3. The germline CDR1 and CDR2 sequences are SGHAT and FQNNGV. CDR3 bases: TGTGCCAGCAGCCTAATAACAGGGGGCTTTGAAGCTTTCTTT. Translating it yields CASSLITGGFEAFF.

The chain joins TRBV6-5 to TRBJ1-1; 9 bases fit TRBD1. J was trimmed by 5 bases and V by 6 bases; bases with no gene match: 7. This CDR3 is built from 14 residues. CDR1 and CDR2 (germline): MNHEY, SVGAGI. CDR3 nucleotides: TGTGCCAGCAGATCGGGACAGGGTCGGACTGAAGCTTTCTTT. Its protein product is CASRSGQGRTEAFF.

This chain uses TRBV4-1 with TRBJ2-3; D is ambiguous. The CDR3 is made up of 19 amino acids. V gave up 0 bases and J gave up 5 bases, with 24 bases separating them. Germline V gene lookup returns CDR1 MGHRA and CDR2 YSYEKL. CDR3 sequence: CASSQEAQPLSRRGDTQYF. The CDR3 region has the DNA TGCGCCAGCAGCCAAGAAGCCCAGCCCCTAAGTAGGCGAGGAGATACGCAGTATTTT.

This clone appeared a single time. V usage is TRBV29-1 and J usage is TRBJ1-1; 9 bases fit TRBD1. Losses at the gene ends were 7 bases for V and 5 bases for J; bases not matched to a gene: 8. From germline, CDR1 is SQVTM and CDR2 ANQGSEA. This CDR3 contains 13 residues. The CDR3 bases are TGCAGCGCCTGGGGACAGGGAGGAACTGAAGCTTTCTTT. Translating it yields CSAWGQGGTEAFF. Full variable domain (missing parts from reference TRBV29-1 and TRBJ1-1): SAVISQKPSRDICQRGTSLTIQCQVDSQVTMMFWYRQQPGQSLTLIATANQGSEATYESGFVIDKFPISRPNLTFSTLTVSNMSPEDSSIYLCSAWGQGGTEAFFGQGTRLTVV.

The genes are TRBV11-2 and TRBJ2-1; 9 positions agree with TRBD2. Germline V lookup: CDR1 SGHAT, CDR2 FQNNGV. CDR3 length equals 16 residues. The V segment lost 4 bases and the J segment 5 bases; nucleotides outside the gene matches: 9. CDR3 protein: CASSSPKREVNNEQFF. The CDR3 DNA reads TGTGCCAGCAGCTCCCCAAAGCGGGAGGTCAACAATGAGCAGTTCTTC.

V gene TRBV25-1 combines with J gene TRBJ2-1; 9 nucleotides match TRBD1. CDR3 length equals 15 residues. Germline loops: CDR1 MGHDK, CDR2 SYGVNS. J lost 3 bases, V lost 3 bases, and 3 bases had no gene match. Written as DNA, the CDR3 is TGTGCCAGCAGTGACCGGGACAGGGTCTACAATGAGCAGTTCTTC. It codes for CASSDRDRVYNEQFF.

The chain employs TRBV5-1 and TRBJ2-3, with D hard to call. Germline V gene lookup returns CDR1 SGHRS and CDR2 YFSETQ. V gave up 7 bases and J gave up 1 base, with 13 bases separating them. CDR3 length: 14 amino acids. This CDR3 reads CASRSVVGTDTQYF. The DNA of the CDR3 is TGCGCCAGCCGCAGCGTGGTGGGCACAGATACGCAGTATTTT.